This T cell receptor (beta chain) was sequenced during a study of human T cells and chemical hapten exposure. TCRdb processed the RACE reads anew with MiXCR; each CDR3 protein has one entry. The sample consists of 100,000 to 150,000 distinct CDR3 sequences, approximately 12% of them appearing once. The ends lost 0 bases at V and 9 bases at J; junction bases unmatched: 12. CDR1 and CDR2 from the germline V gene are SQVTM and ANQGSEA. The CDR3 runs to 16 residues. Described time point: pre-sensitization, week 0. Treatment given: therapeutic diphenylcyclopropenone sensitization with weekly scalp DPC. Sequenced here: whole blood, sampled in connection with sensitization to the hapten diphenylcyclopropenone (DPC). V is TRBV29-1 and J is TRBJ2-1; TRBD1 matches 9 bases. The receptor was derived from a woman under 30 with alopecia areata. Some clones in this sample may be carry-over from other donors' samples. In DNA, the CDR3 is TGCAGCGTTGAAGATTTAAGGGGACAGGGTTTTAGTGAGCAGTTCTTC. Its protein is CSVEDLRGQGFSEQFF.